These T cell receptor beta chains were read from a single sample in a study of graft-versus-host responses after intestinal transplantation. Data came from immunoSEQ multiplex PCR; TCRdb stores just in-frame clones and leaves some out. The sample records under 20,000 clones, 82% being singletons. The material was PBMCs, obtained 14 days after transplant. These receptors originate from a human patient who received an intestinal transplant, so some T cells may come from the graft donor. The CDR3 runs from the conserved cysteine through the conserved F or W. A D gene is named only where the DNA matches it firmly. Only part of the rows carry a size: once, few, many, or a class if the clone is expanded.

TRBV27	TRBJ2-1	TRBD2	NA	CASSFLPTSGRFYNEQFF	TGTGCCAGCAGTTTCCTACCAACTAGCGGGAGGTTTTACAATGAGCAGTTCTTC
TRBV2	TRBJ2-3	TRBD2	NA	CASNERGLTDTQYF	TGTGCCAGCAACGAGCGGGGCCTCACAGATACGCAGTATTTT
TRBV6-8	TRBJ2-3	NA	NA	CASSYRADTQYF	TGTGCCAGCAGTTACAGGGCAGATACGCAGTATTTT
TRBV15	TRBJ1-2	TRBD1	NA	CATSREGTGNYGYTF	TGTGCCACCAGCAGAGAAGGGACAGGGAACTATGGCTACACCTTC
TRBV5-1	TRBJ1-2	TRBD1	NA	CASSSKSTGGDYGYTF	TGCGCCAGCAGCTCCAAAAGCACAGGGGGCGACTATGGCTACACCTTC
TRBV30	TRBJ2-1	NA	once	CALLLLGGSYNEQFF	TGTGCCTTACTTCTTCTGGGGGGCTCCTACAATGAGCAGTTCTTC
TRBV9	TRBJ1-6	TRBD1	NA	CASSPGSTGFGSPLHF	TGTGCCAGCAGCCCCGGATCGACAGGGTTTGGTTCACCCCTCCACTTT
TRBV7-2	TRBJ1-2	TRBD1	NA	CASSLQGALNYGYTF	TGTGCCAGCAGCTTACAGGGGGCGCTTAACTATGGCTACACCTTC
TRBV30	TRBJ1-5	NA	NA	CAWSVEGNQPQHF	TGTGCCTGGAGTGTGGAGGGAAATCAGCCCCAGCATTTT
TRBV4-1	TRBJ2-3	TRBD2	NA	CASSQDPGLAGDTQYF	TGCGCCAGCAGCCAAGATCCGGGACTAGCGGGGGATACGCAGTATTTT
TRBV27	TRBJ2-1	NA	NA	CASSLSRLGLYNEQFF	TGTGCCAGCAGTTTATCGAGGCTAGGGCTTTACAATGAGCAGTTCTTC
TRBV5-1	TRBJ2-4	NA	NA	CASSLGLAKNIQYF	TGCGCCAGCAGCTTGGGACTAGCCAAAAACATTCAGTACTTC
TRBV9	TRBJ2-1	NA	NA	CASSVESNEQFF	TGTGCCAGCAGCGTAGAGTCCAATGAGCAGTTCTTC
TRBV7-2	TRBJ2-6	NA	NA	CASSLLVGPGANVLTF	TGTGCCAGCAGCTTACTAGTTGGTCCTGGGGCCAACGTCCTGACTTTC
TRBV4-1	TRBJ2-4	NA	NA	CASSQDSAGEPRNIQYF	TGCGCCAGCAGCCAAGATAGCGCTGGCGAACCCCGAAACATTCAGTACTTC
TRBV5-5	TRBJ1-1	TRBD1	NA	CASSLGTGGRDTEAFF	TGTGCCAGCAGCTTGGGGACAGGGGGAAGGGACACTGAAGCTTTCTTT
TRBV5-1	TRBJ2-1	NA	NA	CASSFMRTGLVWAGGYNEQFF	TGCGCCAGCAGCTTCATGAGGACAGGACTAGTTTGGGCGGGAGGTTACAATGAGCAGTTCTTC
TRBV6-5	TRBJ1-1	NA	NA	CASSYPNTGEAFF	TGTGCCAGCAGTTACCCTAACACGGGTGAAGCTTTCTTT
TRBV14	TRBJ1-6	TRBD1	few	CASSQGQRNSPLHF	TGTGCCAGCAGCCAGGGACAGCGCAATTCACCCCTCCACTTT
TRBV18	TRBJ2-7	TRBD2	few	CASSPAGAYEQYF	TGTGCCAGCTCCCCTGCGGGGGCCTACGAGCAGTACTTC
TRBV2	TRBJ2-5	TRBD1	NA	CASSVGTGGWETQYF	TGTGCCAGCAGTGTTGGGACAGGGGGTTGGGAGACCCAGTACTTC
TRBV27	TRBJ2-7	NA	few	CASSLGDRPTYEQYF	TGTGCCAGCAGTTTGGGAGACCGCCCGACCTACGAGCAGTACTTC
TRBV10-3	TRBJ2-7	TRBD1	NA	CAISESLDTGAEQYF	TGTGCCATCAGTGAGTCTTTGGACACAGGGGCCGAGCAGTACTTC
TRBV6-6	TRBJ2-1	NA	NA	CASRAVDYSYNEQFF	TGTGCCAGCAGGGCAGTGGACTACTCCTACAATGAGCAGTTCTTC
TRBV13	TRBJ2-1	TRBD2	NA	CASSPGRDEQFF	TGTGCCAGCAGCCCGGGGAGGGATGAGCAGTTCTTC
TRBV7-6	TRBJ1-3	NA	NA	CASTLGGGTGNTIYF	TGTGCCAGCACCCTAGGAGGGGGAACTGGAAACACCATATATTTT
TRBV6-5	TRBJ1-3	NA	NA	CASSYTLNSGNTIYF	TGTGCCAGCAGTTATACGCTGAACTCTGGAAACACCATATATTTT
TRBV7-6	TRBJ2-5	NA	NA	CASSLGGSGETQYF	TGTGCCAGCAGCTTAGGGGGGAGCGGAGAGACCCAGTACTTC
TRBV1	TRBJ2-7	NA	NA	CTSSQDTSGRNEQYF	TGCACCAGCAGCCAAGATACTAGCGGGCGCAACGAGCAGTACTTC
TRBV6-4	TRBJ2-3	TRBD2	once	CASSDGTSSTDTQYF	TGTGCCAGCAGTGACGGGACTAGCAGCACAGATACGCAGTATTTT
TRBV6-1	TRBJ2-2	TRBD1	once	CASSEGTGLAGELFF	TGTGCCAGCAGTGAAGGGACAGGGCTAGCCGGGGAGCTGTTTTTT
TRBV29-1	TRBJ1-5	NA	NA	CSVGDGLWAQHF	TGCAGCGTTGGGGACGGCCTTTGGGCCCAGCATTTT
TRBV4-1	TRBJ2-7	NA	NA	CASSQGLGEQYF	TGCGCCAGCAGCCAAGGGTTGGGGGAGCAGTACTTC
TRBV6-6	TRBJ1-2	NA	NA	CASSYTGTNYGYTF	TGTGCCAGCAGTTACACCGGAACTAACTATGGCTACACCTTC
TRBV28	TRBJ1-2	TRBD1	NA	CASSHRQGGYGYTF	TGTGCCAGCAGCCACCGACAGGGGGGCTATGGCTACACCTTC
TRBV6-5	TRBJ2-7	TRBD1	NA	CAVRDRTYEQYF	TGTGCCGTCCGGGACAGAACCTACGAGCAGTACTTC
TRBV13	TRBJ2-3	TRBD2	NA	CASSLPPAREGRTDTQYF	TGTGCCAGCAGCCTCCCTCCGGCGCGGGAGGGCCGCACAGATACGCAGTATTTT
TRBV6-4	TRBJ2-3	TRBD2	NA	CASRGLAEDTQYF	TGTGCCAGCAGGGGACTAGCTGAAGATACGCAGTATTTT
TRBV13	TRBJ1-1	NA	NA	CASSSRGLAEAFF	TGTGCCAGCAGCTCGAGGGGTTTAGCTGAAGCTTTCTTT
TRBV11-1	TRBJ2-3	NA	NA	CASSLSSDTQYF	TGTGCCAGCAGCTTAAGCTCAGATACGCAGTATTTT
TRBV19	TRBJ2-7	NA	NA	CASSVVGSSYEQYF	TGTGCCAGTAGTGTCGTGGGGAGCTCCTACGAGCAGTACTTC